This entry concerns a single T cell receptor (beta chain). Antigen: not known. The data derive from a study of Ad26.COV2.S vaccination and SARS-CoV-2 variants. Overall study: Doses of Ad26.COV2.S were injected into muscle once or twice, 56 days apart.

The repertoire was sequenced with immunoSEQ multiplex PCR; TCRdb's copy has only in-frame clones and lacks some. The sample carries 430,000 or so clones, 75% to 90% recorded once. Indicated treatment: some 19 received Ad26.COV2.S at low or high dose, single or two shots; about five received placebo; per-sample allocation not given. Samples were taken on day 63 after the first vaccine or placebo injection. The V gene's germline CDR1 is DFQATT and CDR2 SNEGSKA (reference sequence). The length of the CDR3 is 12 residues. Trimming stripped 3 bases from V and 8 bases from J, with 13 bases between. The study, taken as a whole, reports: It was reported that spike-specific CD8+ and CD4+ T cell responses were substantially broad after vaccination. Relative to placebo recipients, vaccine recipients exhibited elevated spike-specific TCR breadth.

The material was peripheral blood, obtained in a trial of Ad26.COV2.S vaccine versus placebo. This receptor was taken from a person between 18 and 65 years old who received the Ad26.COV2.S COVID-19 vaccine or a placebo. The gene calls are TRBV20-1 and TRBJ1-2; weak D call: TRBD1 (5 bases). CDR3 sequence reads: CSASPGVRGYTF. CDR3 DNA sequence: TGCAGTGCTAGTCCGGGGGTGAGAGGCTACACCTTC.